Detailed here is one TCR beta chain. Its antigen is not known. The source of the sample is a study of blood T cells in healthy people across ages. Study-level findings and limits: Among long-lived donors, naive CD4+ cells were more numerous and diversity higher than in aged donors. Naive and antigen-experienced cells were not separated, limiting conclusive comparison.

PCR was performed a second time for 7 to 11 cycles using a sample-barcoded 5' primer and a J-beta primer mix. With 12 random nucleotides, a template-switch adaptor tagged each individual cDNA molecule. TCRdb re-called the 5' RACE reads through MiXCR, storing one row per CDR3 protein. Of hundreds of thousands of distinct CDR3 sequences in the sample, approximately 40% were seen once. Peripheral blood samples of around 9.3 milliliters were drawn from each donor. Unmatched junction bases numbered 4, after V lost 5 bases and J lost 7 bases. The CDR3 extends over 15 amino acids. Germline CDR1 and CDR2: SGHAT and FQNNGV.

The source material was blood. V and J are TRBV11-2 and TRBJ2-1; 14 bases are shared with TRBD2. This clonotype was obtained from a man at least 80 years old in good health. CDR3 in DNA: TGTGCCAGCAGCCCGACTAGCGGGAGGGCTAATGAGCAGTTCTTC. This encodes CASSPTSGRANEQFF. The variable domain in full, with the rest retrieved from reference TRBV11-2 and TRBJ2-1, is EAGVAQSPRYKIIEKRQSVAFWCNPISGHATLYWYQQILGQGPKLLIQFQNNGVVDDSQLPKDRFSAERLKGVDSTLKIQPAKLEDSAVYLCASSPTSGRANEQFFGPGTRLTVL.